This TCR beta chain was sequenced in a study of vaccination effects on CD4 cells after COVID-19. Using immunoSEQ multiplex PCR, the repertoire was profiled, and TCRdb retains in-frame clones only, with some absent. The data hold roughly 29,000 clones, with about 62% observed a single time. The V end was cut by 6 bases, the J end by 6 bases, with 15 bases between. CDR3 size: 14 residues. CDR1 is ENHRY and CDR2 is SYGVKD in the germline V gene. A note on this clone: The antigen remains unidentified.

Upon completion of 10 days in culture, CD4+ T cells were isolated. In the vaccine recipients, nucleocapsid antibodies were negative and there was no prior SARS-CoV-2 infection. Half of the medium was exchanged for IL-2 medium on both days 3 and 7. Points from the study as a whole: Convalescent patients numbered few in the study; early post-infection timepoints were missing entirely. Healthy vaccinees had only 1 of 255 vaccine-induced clones cross-react with common cold coronaviruses.

The rearrangement links TRBV10-3 to TRBJ2-1; D is possibly TRBD1 (6 bases). This TCR derives from a human donor who received a COVID-19 vaccine. The source material was CD4+ T cells from PBMCs cultured without peptide, sampled before COVID-19 vaccination. CDR3 coding DNA: TGTGCCATCAGGGATCCGGGACAACTCAATGAGCAGTTCTTC. Its translation is CAIRDPGQLNEQFF.